Below are 11 T cell receptor beta chains sequenced from a single sample in a study of cytomegalovirus exposure and HLA in healthy donors. The study ran its PCR with 60 Vbeta and 13 Jbeta primers. TCRdb's table, derived via immunoSEQ multiplex PCR, lists solely in-frame clones and lacks some. The repertoire holds about 220,000 clones, with 75% to 80% as singletons. Specimen: PBMCs. These TCRs come from a male donor in good health and CMV-seronegative.

The chain uses TRBV4-1 and TRBJ1-5, with D possibly being TRBD1 (5 bases). Trimming pared 0 bases from V and 7 bases from J, leaving 13 bases between. In germline, CDR1 is MGHRA, CDR2 YSYEKL. This CDR3 is 15 amino acids long. The CDR3 sequence: CASSQDRGGDQPQHF. For the CDR3, the DNA is TGCGCCAGCAGCCAAGATCGGGGAGGGGACCAGCCCCAGCATTTT.

The J gene is TRBJ2-7, the V gene TRBV7-8; 14 bases are shared with TRBD2. In germline, CDR1 is SGHVS, CDR2 FQNEAQ. V lost 1 base to trimming and J lost 6 bases; unmatched junction nucleotides: 11. The CDR3 covers 18 residues. The CDR3 spells CASSLGLGGTSGRREQYF. The CDR3 DNA sequence: TGTGCCAGCAGCTTAGGATTGGGCGGGACTAGCGGGAGACGCGAGCAGTACTTC. Together with reference TRBV7-8 and TRBJ2-7, the CDR3 gives the full variable domain: GAGVSQSPRYKVAKRGQDVALRCDPISGHVSLFWYQQALGQGPEFLTYFQNEAQLDKSGLPSDRFFAERPEGSVSTLKIQRTQQEDSAVYLCASSLGLGGTSGRREQYFGPGTRLTVT.

The chain employs TRBV5-4 and TRBJ1-6; D ambiguous. CDR3 length: 16 amino acids. Trimming left V 0 bases short and J 7 bases short, with 14 bases between. From germline, CDR1 is SGHNT and CDR2 YYREEE (reference sequence). The CDR3 loop reads CASSLGQAWLNSPLHF. CDR3 sequence (DNA): TGTGCCAGCAGCTTGGGGCAGGCTTGGTTAAATTCACCCCTCCACTTT.

This clone appeared once. This chain uses TRBV5-1 with TRBJ1-2, with no clear D. V was clipped by 3 bases and J by 1 base, with 7 bases between them. The germline CDR1 and CDR2 sequences are SGHRS and YFSETQ. The CDR3 contains 13 residues. The CDR3 is CASSYTINYGYTF. DNA for the CDR3: TGCGCCAGCAGCTACACAATTAACTATGGCTACACCTTC.

The chain is built from TRBV30 and TRBJ2-1; TRBD2 matches 11 bases. Germline trimming cut 0 bases from V and 8 bases from J; bases unmatched to any gene: 9. This CDR3 is built from 16 residues. Per the germline V gene, CDR1 is GTSNPN and CDR2 is SVGIG (reference sequence). The CDR3 coding sequence is TGTGCCTGGAGTGTACCGCGACTAGCGGGAATCGATGAGCAGTTCTTC. Amino acids: CAWSVPRLAGIDEQFF.

The chain couples TRBV14 to TRBJ2-1; 7 bases line up with TRBD2. The CDR3 spans 16 residues. Per germline, CDR1 SGHDN and CDR2 FVKESK. V gave up 0 bases and J gave up 0 bases; unmatched junction bases: 2. In nucleotides, the CDR3 is TGTGCCAGCAGCCAAGATGGCGGGGGCTCCTACAATGAGCAGTTCTTC. Translating gives CASSQDGGGSYNEQFF.

This clone has only one observation. This rearrangement joins TRBV7-3 to TRBJ2-2; no clear D gene. V lost 1 base and J lost 4, with 4 bases in between. The CDR3 is 13 residues long. Germline CDR1 and CDR2: SGHTA and FQGTGA. CDR3 nucleotide sequence: TGTGCCAGCAGCTTAAGAGGCACCGGGGAGCTGTTTTTT. It is translated as CASSLRGTGELFF. Full variable domain (missing parts from reference TRBV7-3 and TRBJ2-2): GAGVSQTPSNKVTEKGKYVELRCDPISGHTALYWYRQSLGQGPEFLIYFQGTGAADDSGLPNDRFFAVRPEGSVSTLKIQRTERGDSAVYLCASSLRGTGELFFGEGSRLTVL.

The chain recombines TRBV27 with TRBJ2-2; 9 bases are a match to TRBD1. CDR1 and CDR2 (germline): MNHEY, SMNVEV (reference sequence). This CDR3 is built from 18 residues. V was pared by 3 bases and J by 4 bases, with 12 bases of the junction left unmatched. The CDR3 DNA sequence: TGTGCCAGCAGTTTCCTCCGAACAGGGGGCGCGGTCACCGGGGAGCTGTTTTTT. It specifies CASSFLRTGGAVTGELFF.

About this clone: This CDR3 is also generated by other DNA sequences in the sample. The chain has TRBV7-8 and TRBJ2-4, with TRBD2 matching 7 bases. The CDR3 length is 19 residues. Germline loops: CDR1 SGHVS, CDR2 FQNEAQ. Trimming took 5 bases from V and 0 from J; bases not matched to a gene: 16. The CDR3 sequence: CASSPLGAGVSLAKNIQYF. CDR3 coding DNA: TGTGCCAGCAGCCCCCTTGGGGCGGGGGTATCCCTAGCCAAAAACATTCAGTACTTC.

The chain recombines TRBV7-9 with TRBJ2-3; 10 positions agree with TRBD2. J lost 6 bases, V lost 3 bases, and 6 bases had no gene match. CDR3 size: 15 residues. Germline CDR1 is SEHNR and CDR2 is FQNEAQ (reference sequence). This chain's CDR3 is CASSLQRGGMDTQYF. The CDR3 nucleotides are TGTGCCAGCAGCTTGCAGCGGGGGGGCATGGATACGCAGTATTTT.

The chain combines TRBV2 with TRBJ2-3; TRBD2 matches 13 bases. With 6 bases clipped from V and 5 bases from J, the junction kept 2 bases outside the gene matches. The CDR3 sequence is 14 residues long. The germline gives CDR1 SNHLY, CDR2 FYNNEI. CDR3 amino acids: CASRRTSGGDTQYF. The CDR3 DNA reads as TGTGCCAGCAGAAGGACTAGCGGGGGAGATACGCAGTATTTT.